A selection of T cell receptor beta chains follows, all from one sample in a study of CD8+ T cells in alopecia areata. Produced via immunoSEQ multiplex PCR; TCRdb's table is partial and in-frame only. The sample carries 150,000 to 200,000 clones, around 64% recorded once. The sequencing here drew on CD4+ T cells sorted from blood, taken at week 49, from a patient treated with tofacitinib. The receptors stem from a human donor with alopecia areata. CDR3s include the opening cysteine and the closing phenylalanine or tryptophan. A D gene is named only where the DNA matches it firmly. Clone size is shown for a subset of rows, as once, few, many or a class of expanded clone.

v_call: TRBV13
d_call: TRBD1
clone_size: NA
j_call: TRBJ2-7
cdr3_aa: CASSIGTGSYEQYF
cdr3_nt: TGTGCCAGCAGCATCGGGACAGGCTCCTACGAGCAGTACTTC

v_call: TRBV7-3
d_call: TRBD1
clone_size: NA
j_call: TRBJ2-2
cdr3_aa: CASSSGQGGGELFF
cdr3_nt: TGTGCCAGCAGCTCGGGACAGGGAGGCGGGGAGCTGTTTTTT

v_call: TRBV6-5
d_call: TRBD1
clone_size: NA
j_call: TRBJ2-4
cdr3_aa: CASRSDRDNIQYF
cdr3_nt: TGTGCCAGCAGGAGCGACAGGGATAACATTCAGTACTTC

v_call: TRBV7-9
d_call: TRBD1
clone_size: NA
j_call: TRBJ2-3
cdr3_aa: CASSMLPGQGSADTQYF
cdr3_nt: TGTGCCAGCAGCATGCTGCCGGGACAGGGAAGTGCAGATACGCAGTATTTT

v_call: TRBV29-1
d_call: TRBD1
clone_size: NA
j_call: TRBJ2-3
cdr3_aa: CSAEVGTGGETDTQYF
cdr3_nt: TGCAGCGCCGAGGTAGGGACAGGGGGAGAGACAGATACGCAGTATTTT

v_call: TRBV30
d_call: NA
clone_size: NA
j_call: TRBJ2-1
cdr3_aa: CAWSVLKALGNEQFF
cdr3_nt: TGTGCCTGGAGTGTACTTAAGGCCCTGGGGAATGAGCAGTTCTTC

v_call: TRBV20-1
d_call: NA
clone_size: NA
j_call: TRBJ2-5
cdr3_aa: CSAIRAETQYF
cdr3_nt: TGCAGTGCTATTCGGGCAGAGACCCAGTACTTC

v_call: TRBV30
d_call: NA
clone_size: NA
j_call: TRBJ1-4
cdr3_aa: CAWSVPISGFDEKLFF
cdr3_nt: TGTGCCTGGAGTGTACCTATATCGGGTTTTGATGAAAAACTGTTTTTT

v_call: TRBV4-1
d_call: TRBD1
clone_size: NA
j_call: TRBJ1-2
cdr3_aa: CASSQGETGGDYGYTF
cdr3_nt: TGCGCCAGCAGCCAAGGTGAAACAGGGGGCGACTATGGCTACACCTTC

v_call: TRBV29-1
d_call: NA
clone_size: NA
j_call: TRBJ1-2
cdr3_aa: CSVEILAGVGYTF
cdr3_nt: TGCAGCGTTGAGATCTTGGCAGGGGTCGGCTACACCTTC

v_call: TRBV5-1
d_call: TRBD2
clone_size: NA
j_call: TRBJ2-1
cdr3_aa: CASSFRTSTSGEQFF
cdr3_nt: TGCGCCAGCAGCTTCCGGACCAGTACTAGCGGGGAGCAGTTCTTC

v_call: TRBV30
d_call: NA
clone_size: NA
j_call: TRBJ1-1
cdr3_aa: CAWSGAMNTEAFF
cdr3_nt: TGTGCCTGGAGTGGGGCCATGAACACTGAAGCTTTCTTT

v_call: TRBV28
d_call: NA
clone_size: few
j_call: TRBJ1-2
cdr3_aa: CAITSPIINYGYTF
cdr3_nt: TGTGCCATTACATCTCCGATAATAAACTATGGCTACACCTTC

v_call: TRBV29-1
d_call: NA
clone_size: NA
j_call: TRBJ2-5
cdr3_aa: CSVQGANGETQYF
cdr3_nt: TGCAGCGTTCAAGGGGCGAATGGGGAGACCCAGTACTTC

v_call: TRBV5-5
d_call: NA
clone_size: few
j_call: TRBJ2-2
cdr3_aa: CASSFQGGTNTGELFF
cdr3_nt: TGTGCCAGCAGCTTCCAAGGGGGAACGAACACCGGGGAGCTGTTTTTT

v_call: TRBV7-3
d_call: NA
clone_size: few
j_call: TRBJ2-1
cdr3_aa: CASSPSWGNEQFF
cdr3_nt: TGTGCCAGCAGCCCCAGTTGGGGCAATGAGCAGTTCTTC

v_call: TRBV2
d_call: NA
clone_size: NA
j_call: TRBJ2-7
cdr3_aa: CASKFHYEQYF
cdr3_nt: TGTGCCAGCAAATTTCACTACGAGCAGTACTTC

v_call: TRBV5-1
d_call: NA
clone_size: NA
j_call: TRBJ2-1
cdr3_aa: CASRLLATTSYNEQFF
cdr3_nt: TGCGCCAGCAGACTTCTAGCGACCACTTCCTACAATGAGCAGTTCTTC

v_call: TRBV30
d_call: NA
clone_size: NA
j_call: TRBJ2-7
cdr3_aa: CAWSPQAHYEQYF
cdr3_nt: TGTGCCTGGAGCCCGCAAGCCCACTACGAGCAGTACTTC

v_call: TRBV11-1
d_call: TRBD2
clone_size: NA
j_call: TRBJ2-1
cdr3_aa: CASSLRTSGGYNEQFF
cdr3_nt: TGTGCCAGCAGCCTACGGACTAGCGGGGGATACAATGAGCAGTTCTTC

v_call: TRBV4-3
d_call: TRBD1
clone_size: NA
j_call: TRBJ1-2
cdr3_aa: CASRGTGGHGYTF
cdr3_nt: TGCGCCAGCCGAGGGACAGGGGGCCATGGCTACACCTTC

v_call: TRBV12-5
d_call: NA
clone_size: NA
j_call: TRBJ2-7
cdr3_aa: CASGLVLPNRDGAYEQYF
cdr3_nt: TGTGCTAGTGGTTTGGTCCTACCTAACAGGGACGGGGCCTACGAGCAGTACTTC

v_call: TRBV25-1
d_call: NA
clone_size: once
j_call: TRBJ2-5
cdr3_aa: CASSDSARETQYF
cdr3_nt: TGTGCCAGCAGTGATAGCGCCAGGGAGACCCAGTACTTC

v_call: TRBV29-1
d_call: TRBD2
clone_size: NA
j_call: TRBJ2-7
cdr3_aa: CSVEQRTSSYEQYF
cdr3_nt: TGCAGCGTTGAGCAGCGGACTAGCTCCTACGAGCAGTACTTC

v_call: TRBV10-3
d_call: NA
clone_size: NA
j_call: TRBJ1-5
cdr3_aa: CAISEVRGQNQPQHF
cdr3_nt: TGTGCCATCAGTGAGGTACGCGGCCAAAATCAGCCCCAGCATTTT

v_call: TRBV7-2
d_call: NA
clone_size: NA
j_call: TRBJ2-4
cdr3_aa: CASSFGRENIQYF
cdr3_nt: TGTGCCAGCAGCTTCGGACGGGAAAACATTCAGTACTTC

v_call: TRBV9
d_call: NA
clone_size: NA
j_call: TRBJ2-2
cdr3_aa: CASSVQGLDTGELFF
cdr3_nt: TGTGCCAGCAGCGTACAGGGGTTGGACACCGGGGAGCTGTTTTTT

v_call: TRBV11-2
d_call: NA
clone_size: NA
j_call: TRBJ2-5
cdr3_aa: CASSLVRDSIQETQYF
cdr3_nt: TGTGCCAGCAGCTTAGTACGTGACTCCATCCAAGAGACCCAGTACTTC

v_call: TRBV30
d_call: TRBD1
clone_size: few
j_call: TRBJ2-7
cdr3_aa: CAWSFRTELWTGNSYEQYF
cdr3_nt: TGTGCCTGGAGTTTCCGGACAGAATTATGGACAGGGAATTCCTACGAGCAGTACTTC

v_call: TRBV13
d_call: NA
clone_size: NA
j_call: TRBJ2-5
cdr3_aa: CASSLYKGTQYF
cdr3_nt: TGTGCCAGCAGCTTATATAAAGGGACCCAGTACTTC

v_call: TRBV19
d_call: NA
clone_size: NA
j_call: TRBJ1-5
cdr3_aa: CASTRAYSNQPQHF
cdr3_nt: TGTGCCAGTACAAGGGCGTATAGCAATCAGCCCCAGCATTTT

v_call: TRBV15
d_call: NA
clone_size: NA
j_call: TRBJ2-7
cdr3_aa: CATSRDPSRSSYEQYF
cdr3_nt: TGTGCCACCAGCAGAGATCCGAGCCGGAGCTCCTACGAGCAGTACTTC

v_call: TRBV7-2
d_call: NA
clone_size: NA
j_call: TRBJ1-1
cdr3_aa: CASSLVQVVNTEAFF
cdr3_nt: TGTGCCAGCAGCTTAGTTCAGGTCGTGAACACTGAAGCTTTCTTT

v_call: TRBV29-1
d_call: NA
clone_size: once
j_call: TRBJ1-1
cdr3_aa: CSVLENTEAFF
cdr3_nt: TGCAGCGTTCTAGAGAACACTGAAGCTTTCTTT

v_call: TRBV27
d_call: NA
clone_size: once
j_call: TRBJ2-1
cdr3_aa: CASSPWGGGPAYNEQFF
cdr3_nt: TGTGCCAGCAGTCCGTGGGGTGGGGGCCCAGCCTACAATGAGCAGTTCTTC

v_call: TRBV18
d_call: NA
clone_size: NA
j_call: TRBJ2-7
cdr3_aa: CASSPDSYEQYF
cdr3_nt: TGTGCCAGCTCACCGGACAGCTACGAGCAGTACTTC

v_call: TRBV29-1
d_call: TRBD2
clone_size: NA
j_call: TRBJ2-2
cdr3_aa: CSVLAGGNTGELFF
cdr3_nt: TGCAGCGTACTAGCGGGGGGTAACACCGGGGAGCTGTTTTTT

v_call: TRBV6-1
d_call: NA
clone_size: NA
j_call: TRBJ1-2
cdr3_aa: CASSEGPLNGYTF
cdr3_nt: TGTGCCAGCAGTGAGGGACCTCTGAATGGCTACACCTTC